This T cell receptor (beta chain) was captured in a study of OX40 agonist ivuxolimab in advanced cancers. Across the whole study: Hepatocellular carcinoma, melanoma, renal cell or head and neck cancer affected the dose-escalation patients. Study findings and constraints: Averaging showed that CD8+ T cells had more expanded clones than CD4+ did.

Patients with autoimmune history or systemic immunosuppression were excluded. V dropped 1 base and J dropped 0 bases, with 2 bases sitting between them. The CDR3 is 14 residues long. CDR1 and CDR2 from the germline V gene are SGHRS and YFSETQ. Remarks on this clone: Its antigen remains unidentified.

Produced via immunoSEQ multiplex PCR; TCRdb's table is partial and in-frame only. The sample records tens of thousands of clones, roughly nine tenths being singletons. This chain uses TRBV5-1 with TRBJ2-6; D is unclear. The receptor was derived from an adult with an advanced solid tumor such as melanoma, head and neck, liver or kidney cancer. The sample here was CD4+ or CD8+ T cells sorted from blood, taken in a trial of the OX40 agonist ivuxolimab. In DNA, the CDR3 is TGCGCCAGCAGCTTGTTCTCTGGGGCCAACGTCCTGACTTTC. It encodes CASSLFSGANVLTF.